This TCR beta chain was captured by sequencing in a study of CXCR3-negative and CXCR3-positive naive CD8 T cells. Study-wide results and limits: TRB CDR3s were more hydrophobic in CXCR3-positive than in CXCR3-negative naive cells. The TRBV-TRBJ usage of naive CXCR3-negative and CXCR3-positive cells was similar, but that of memory cells differed. In both naive subsets diversity was comparably high, whereas memory CD8+ cells showed much lower diversity. Naive subsets did not differ in surface CD5, and TRB CDR3 properties served to infer TCR strength.

Notes on this clonotype: Its antigen remains unidentified.

Carrying UMI labels, the TRB cDNA libraries were prepared through 5' RACE. TCRdb re-analyzed the 5' RACE reads; it lists each CDR3 protein once, without DNA. The listing records fewer than 140,000 distinct CDR3 sequences. The receptor's source is a human donor in good health. Some clones in this sample may be carry-over from other donors' samples. Material: naive CXCR3+ CD8+ T cells from blood. Subset defined: CD45RO-CCR7+CD27+CD95- naive CD8+ T cells expressing CXCR3 (TNR3+).

The CDR3 loop is CASSWDGPEAFF. The rearrangement uses TRBV5-1 and TRBJ1-1. Germline V gene sequence: CDR1 SGHRS, CDR2 YFSETQ. The CDR3 is 12 residues long.